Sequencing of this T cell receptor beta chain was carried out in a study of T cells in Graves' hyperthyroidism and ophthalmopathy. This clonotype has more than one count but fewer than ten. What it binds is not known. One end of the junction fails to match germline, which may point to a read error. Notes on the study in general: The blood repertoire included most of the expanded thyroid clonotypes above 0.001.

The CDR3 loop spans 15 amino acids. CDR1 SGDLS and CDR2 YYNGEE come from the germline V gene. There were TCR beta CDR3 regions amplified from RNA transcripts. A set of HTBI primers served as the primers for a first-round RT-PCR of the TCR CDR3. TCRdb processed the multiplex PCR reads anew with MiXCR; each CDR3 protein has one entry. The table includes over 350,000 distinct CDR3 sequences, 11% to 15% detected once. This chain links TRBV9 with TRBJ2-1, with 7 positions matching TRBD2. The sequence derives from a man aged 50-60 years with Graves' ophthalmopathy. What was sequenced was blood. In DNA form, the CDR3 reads TGTGCCAGCAGCGTCGGGACTAAGAATTACAATGAGCAGCTCTTC. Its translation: CASSVGTKNYNEQLF.